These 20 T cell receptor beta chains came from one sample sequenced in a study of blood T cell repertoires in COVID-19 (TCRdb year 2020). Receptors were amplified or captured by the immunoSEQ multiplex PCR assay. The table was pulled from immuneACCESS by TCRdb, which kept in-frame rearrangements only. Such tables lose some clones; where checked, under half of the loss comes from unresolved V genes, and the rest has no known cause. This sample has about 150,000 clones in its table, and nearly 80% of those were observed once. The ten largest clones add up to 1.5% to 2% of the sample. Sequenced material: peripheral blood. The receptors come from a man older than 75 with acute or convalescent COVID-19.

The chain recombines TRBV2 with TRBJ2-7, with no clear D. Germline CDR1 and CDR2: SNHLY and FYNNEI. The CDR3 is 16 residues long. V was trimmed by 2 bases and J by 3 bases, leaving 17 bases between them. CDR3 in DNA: TGTGCCAGCAGTGAAATTGCCCCCATTGGAGACTACGAGCAGTACGTC. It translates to CASSEIAPIGDYEQYV.

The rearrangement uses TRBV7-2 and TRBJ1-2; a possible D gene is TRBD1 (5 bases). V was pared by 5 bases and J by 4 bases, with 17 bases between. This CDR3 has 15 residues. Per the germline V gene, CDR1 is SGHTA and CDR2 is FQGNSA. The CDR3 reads CASSPSTESFYGYTF. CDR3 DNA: TGTGCCAGCAGCCCCTCGACAGAGAGCTTCTATGGCTACACCTTC. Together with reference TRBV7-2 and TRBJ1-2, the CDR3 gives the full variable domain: GAGVSQSPSNKVTEKGKDVELRCDPISGHTALYWYRQSLGQGLEFLIYFQGNSAPDKSGLPSDRFSAERTGGSVSTLTIQRTQQEDSAVYLCASSPSTESFYGYTFGSGTRLTVV.

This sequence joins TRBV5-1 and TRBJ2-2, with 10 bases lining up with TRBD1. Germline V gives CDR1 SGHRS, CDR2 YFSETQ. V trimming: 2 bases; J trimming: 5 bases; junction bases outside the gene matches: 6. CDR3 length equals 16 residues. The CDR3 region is CASSLLGQGVTGELFF. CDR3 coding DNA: TGCGCCAGCAGCTTATTAGGACAGGGGGTGACCGGGGAGCTGTTTTTT.

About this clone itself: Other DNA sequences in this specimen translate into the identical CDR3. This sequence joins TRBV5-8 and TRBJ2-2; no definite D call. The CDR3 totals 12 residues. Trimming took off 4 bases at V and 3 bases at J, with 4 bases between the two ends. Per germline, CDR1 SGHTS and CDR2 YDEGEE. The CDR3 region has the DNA TGTGCCAGCAGCCCAGACACCGGGGAGCTGTTTTTT. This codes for CASSPDTGELFF.

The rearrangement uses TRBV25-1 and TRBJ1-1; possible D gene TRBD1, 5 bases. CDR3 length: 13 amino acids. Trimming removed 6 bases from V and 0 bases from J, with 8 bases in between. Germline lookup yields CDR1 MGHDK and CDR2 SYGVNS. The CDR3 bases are TGTGCCAGCAGCCTCAGGGTGAACACTGAAGCTTTCTTT. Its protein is CASSLRVNTEAFF.

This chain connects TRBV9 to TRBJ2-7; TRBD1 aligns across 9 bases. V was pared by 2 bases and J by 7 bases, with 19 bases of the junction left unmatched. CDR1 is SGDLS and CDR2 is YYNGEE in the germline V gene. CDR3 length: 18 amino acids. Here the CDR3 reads CASSVEDTGTGTIGEQYF. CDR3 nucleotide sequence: TGTGCCAGCAGCGTCGAAGATACGGGGACAGGGACCATTGGGGAGCAGTACTTC.

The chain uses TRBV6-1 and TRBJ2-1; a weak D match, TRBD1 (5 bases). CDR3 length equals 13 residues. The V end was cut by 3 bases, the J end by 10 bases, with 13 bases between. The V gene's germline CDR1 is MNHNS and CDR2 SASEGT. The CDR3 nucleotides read TGTGCCAGCAGTGATCTTTTAGGGGCCGAGCAGTTCTTC. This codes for CASSDLLGAEQFF.

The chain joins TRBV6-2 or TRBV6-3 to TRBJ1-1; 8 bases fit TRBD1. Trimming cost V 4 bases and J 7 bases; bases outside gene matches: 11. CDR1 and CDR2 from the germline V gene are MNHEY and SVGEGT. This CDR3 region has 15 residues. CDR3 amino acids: CASSSGQGVTREAFF. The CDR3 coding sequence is TGTGCCAGCAGTTCCGGACAGGGCGTAACACGTGAAGCTTTCTTT.

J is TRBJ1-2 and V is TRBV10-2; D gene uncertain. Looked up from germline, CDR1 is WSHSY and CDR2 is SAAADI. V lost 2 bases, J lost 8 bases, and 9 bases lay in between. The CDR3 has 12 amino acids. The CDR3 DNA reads TGCGCCAGCAGTGAGAATGGCTTGGGCTACACCTTC. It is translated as CASSENGLGYTF.

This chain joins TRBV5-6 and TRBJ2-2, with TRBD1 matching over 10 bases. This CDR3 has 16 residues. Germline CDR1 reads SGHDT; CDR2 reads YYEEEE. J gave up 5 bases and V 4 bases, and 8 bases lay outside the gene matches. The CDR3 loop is CASSRQGAGRTGELFF. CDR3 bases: TGTGCCAGCAGCCGACAGGGGGCTGGTCGGACCGGGGAGCTGTTTTTT.

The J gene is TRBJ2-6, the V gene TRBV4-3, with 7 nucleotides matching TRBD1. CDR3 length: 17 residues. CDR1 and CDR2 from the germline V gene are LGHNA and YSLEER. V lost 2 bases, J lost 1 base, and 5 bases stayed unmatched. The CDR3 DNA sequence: TGCGCCAGCAGCCAATGGTCAGGGGGTTCTGGGGCCAACGTCCTGACTTTC. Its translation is CASSQWSGGSGANVLTF.

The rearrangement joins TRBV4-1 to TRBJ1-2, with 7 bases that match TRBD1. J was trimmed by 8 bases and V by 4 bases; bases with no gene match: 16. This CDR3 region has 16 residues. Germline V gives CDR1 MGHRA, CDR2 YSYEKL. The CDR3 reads CASSPPAAGGSRGYTF. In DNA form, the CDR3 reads TGCGCCAGCAGCCCCCCGGCGGCAGGGGGAAGTCGAGGCTACACCTTC.

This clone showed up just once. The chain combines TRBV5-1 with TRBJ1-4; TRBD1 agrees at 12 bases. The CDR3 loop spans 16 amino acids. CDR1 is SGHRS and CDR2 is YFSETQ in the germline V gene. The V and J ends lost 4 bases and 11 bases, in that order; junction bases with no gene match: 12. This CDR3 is CASSVTTGTGGHKLFF. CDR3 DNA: TGCGCCAGCAGCGTAACGACCGGGACAGGGGGCCATAAACTGTTTTTT.

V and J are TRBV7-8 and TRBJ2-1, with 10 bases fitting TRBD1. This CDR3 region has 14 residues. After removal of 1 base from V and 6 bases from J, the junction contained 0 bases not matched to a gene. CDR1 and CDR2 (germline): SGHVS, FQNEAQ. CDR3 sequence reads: CASSLGTGGNEQFF. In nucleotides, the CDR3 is TGTGCCAGCAGCTTAGGGACAGGGGGCAATGAGCAGTTCTTC.

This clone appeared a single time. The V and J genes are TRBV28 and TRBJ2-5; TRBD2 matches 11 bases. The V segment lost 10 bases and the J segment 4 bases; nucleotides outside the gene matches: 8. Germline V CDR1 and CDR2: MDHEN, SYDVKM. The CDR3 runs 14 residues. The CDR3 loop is CATEVAGGPETQYF. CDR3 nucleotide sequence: TGTGCCACCGAAGTAGCGGGGGGGCCAGAGACCCAGTACTTC. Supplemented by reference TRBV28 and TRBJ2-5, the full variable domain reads DVKVTQSSRYLVKRTGEKVFLECVQDMDHENMFWYRQDPGLGLRLIYFSYDVKMKEKGDIPEGYSVSREKKERFSLILESASTNQTSMYLCATEVAGGPETQYFGPGTRLLVL.

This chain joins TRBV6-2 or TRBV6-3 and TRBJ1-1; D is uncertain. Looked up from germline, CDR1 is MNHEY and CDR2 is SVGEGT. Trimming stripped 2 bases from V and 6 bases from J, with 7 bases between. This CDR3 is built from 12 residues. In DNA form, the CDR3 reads TGTGCCAGCAGTTACATCGGTGCTGAAGCTTTCTTT. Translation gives CASSYIGAEAFF.

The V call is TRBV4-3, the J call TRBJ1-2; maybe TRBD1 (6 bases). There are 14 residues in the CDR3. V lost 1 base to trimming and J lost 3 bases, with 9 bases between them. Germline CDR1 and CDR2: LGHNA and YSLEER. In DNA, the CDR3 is TGCGCCAGCAGCCAAGCCAACAGGGACTATGGCTACACCTTC. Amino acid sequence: CASSQANRDYGYTF.

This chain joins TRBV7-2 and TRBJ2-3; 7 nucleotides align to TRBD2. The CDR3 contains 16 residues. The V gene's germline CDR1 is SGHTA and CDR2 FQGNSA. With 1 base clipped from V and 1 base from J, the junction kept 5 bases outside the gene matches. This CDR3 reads CASSLVLTSGTDTQYF. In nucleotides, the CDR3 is TGTGCCAGCAGCTTAGTGCTAACTAGCGGCACAGATACGCAGTATTTT.

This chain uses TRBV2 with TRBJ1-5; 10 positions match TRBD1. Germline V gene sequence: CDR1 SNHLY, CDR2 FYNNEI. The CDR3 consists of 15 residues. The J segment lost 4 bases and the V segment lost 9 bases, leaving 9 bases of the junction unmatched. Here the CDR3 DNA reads TGTGCCAGTAATTTTGGGACAGGGGAAAATCAGCCCCAGCATTTT. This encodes CASNFGTGENQPQHF.

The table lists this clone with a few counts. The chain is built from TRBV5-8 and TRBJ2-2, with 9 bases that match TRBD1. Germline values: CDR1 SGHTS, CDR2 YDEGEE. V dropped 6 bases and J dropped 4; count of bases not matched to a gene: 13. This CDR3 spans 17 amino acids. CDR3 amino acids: CASTLTGGVGGTGELFF. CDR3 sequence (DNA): TGTGCCAGCACTCTAACAGGGGGCGTTGGCGGCACCGGGGAGCTGTTTTTT.